The present TCR beta chain was sequenced within a study of blood T cell repertoires in COVID-19. Across the whole study: COVID-19 samples, acute and convalescent, were from the United States, Italy and Spain. PBMCs, B-cell-depleted T cells, or T cells were the source of the cDNA or gDNA that made up the material.

Original data processing: Reference gene primer amplification yielded estimated nucleated cell counts. The repertoire was sequenced with immunoSEQ multiplex PCR; TCRdb's copy has only in-frame clones and lacks some. For V, J and clone size, that table is used; D and trimming come from the DNA. The sample shows some 150,000 clones, roughly 76% of them seen only once. The CDR3 covers 15 residues. Germline V lookup: CDR1 LNHDA, CDR2 SQIVND (reference sequence). V gave up 2 bases and J gave up 8 bases; unmatched junction bases: 9. Only a few counts were recorded for this clone. Sequenced input: peripheral blood. The sequence was collected from a human donor with acute or convalescent COVID-19. The donor label of this sample is uncertain. The V call is TRBV19, the J call TRBJ2-1; 7 nucleotides line up with TRBD1. The CDR3: CASSIRQGNFDEQFF. CDR3 coding DNA: TGTGCCAGTAGTATAAGACAGGGAAATTTCGATGAGCAGTTCTTC. The variable domain in full, completed from reference TRBV19 and TRBJ2-1, reads DGGITQSPKYLFRKEGQNVTLSCEQNLNHDAMYWYRQDPGQGLRLIYYSQIVNDFQKGDIAEGYSVSREKKESFPLTVTSAQKNPTAFYLCASSIRQGNFDEQFFGPGTRLTVL.